The 7 T cell receptor beta chains below were found in one sample sequenced in a study of technical replicates of blood from several donors. Assay used: immunoSEQ multiplex PCR; TCRdb lists only in-frame clones, some missing. The repertoire holds 75,000 to 95,000 clones, with 85% to 95% as singletons. What was sequenced was T cells isolated from PBMCs. These receptors were obtained from a human donor in good health.

The chain uses TRBV7-6 and TRBJ2-7, with 10 nucleotides matching TRBD1. CDR1 and CDR2 (germline): SGHVS, FNYEAQ. The CDR3 is made up of 17 amino acids. The V and J ends lost 1 base and 5 bases, in that order; junction bases with no gene match: 11. This CDR3 is CASSLVGTGVGLNEQYF. CDR3 bases: TGTGCCAGCAGCTTAGTAGGGACAGGGGTTGGTCTAAACGAGCAGTACTTC.

V is TRBV6-1 and J is TRBJ1-2; D may be TRBD1 (6 bases). The CDR3 has 13 residues. Looked up from germline, CDR1 is MNHNS and CDR2 is SASEGT. V lost 2 bases and J lost 4, with 8 bases in between. The CDR3 DNA sequence: TGTGCCAGCAGTGAAACAGGGTCCTATGGCTACACCTTC. Protein: CASSETGSYGYTF.

The chain joins TRBV19 to TRBJ1-6, with no clear D. The CDR3 runs 12 residues. Germline V CDR1 and CDR2: LNHDA, SQIVND (reference sequence). With 3 bases removed from V and 10 bases from J, the gap between germline ends came to 7 bases. The DNA for the CDR3 is TGTGCCAGTAGTATTGAGTCGTCACCCCTCCACTTT. Translating it yields CASSIESSPLHF.

The chain links TRBV30 to TRBJ2-2, with a possible D match to TRBD2 (5 bases). Per germline, CDR1 GTSNPN and CDR2 SVGIG (reference sequence). This CDR3 has 13 residues. Trimming removed 5 bases from V and 4 bases from J, with 11 bases in between. The CDR3 spells CAWPPDSTGELFF. The CDR3 DNA sequence: TGTGCCTGGCCTCCGGACTCCACCGGGGAGCTGTTTTTT.

This sequence joins TRBV7-5 and TRBJ1-1. TRBV7-5 is a pseudogene locus. The CDR3 contains 17 residues. The CDR3, as DNA: TGTGTCAGAAGCCCAACTCTCCGGCCTAGCTGGGACACTGAAGCTTTCTTT. This translates into CVRSPTLRPSWDTEAFF.

The V and J genes are TRBV19 and TRBJ2-7; unclear D gene. Germline V gene sequence: CDR1 LNHDA, CDR2 SQIVND (reference sequence). The CDR3 runs to 15 residues. The V end lost 3 bases, the J end lost 4 bases, and 16 bases lay between the germline ends. CDR3 in amino acids: CASSIGRVVEYEQYF. CDR3 sequence (DNA): TGTGCCAGTAGTATTGGTCGGGTTGTGGAATACGAGCAGTACTTC.

The V and J genes are TRBV6-5 and TRBJ1-4; TRBD1 aligns across 7 bases. V gave up 3 bases and J gave up 5 bases; unmatched junction bases: 3. There are 14 residues in the CDR3. CDR1 is MNHEY, CDR2 SVGAGI, per germline. The CDR3: CASSYVTGNEKLFF. CDR3 coding DNA: TGTGCCAGCAGTTATGTGACAGGGAATGAAAAACTGTTTTTT.